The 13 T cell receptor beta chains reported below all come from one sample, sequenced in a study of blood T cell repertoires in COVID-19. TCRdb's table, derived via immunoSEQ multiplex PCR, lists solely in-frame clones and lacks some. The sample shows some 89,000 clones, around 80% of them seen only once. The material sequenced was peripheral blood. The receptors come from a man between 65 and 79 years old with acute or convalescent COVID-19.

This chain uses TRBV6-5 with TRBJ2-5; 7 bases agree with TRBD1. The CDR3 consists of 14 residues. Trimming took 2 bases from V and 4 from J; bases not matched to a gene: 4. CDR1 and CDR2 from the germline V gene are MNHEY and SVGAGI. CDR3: CASSYRDSGETQYF. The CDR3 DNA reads TGTGCCAGCAGTTACCGGGACAGCGGAGAGACCCAGTACTTC.

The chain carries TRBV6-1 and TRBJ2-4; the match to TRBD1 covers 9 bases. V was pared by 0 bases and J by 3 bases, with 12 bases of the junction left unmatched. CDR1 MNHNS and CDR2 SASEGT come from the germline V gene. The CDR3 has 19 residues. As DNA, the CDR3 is TGTGCCAGCAGTGAAGCCGGGGACAGGGAGGCCGTAGGCAAAAACATTCAGTACTTC. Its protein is CASSEAGDREAVGKNIQYF.

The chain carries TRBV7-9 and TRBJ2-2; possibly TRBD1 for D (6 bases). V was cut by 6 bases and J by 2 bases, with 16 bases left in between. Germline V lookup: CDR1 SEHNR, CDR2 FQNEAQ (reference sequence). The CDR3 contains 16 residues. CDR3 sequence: CASRSGAGSNTGELFF. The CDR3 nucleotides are TGTGCCAGCAGATCAGGGGCAGGGAGCAACACCGGGGAGCTGTTTTTT. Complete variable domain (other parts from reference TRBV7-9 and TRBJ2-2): DTGVSQNPRHKITKRGQNVTFRCDPISEHNRLYWYRQTLGQGPEFLTYFQNEAQLEKSRLLSDRFSAERPKGSFSTLEIQRTEQGDSAMYLCASRSGAGSNTGELFFGEGSRLTVL.

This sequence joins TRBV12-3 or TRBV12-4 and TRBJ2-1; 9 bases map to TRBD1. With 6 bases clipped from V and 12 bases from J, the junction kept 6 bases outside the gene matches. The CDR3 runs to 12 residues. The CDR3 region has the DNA TGTGCCAGCAGCGGACAGGGGTATAGGCAGTTCTTC. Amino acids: CASSGQGYRQFF.

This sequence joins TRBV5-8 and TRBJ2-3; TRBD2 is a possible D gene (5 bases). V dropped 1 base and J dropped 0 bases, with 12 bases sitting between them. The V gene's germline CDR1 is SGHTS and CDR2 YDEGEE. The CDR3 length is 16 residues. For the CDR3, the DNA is TGTGCCAGCAGCTTGTATGCGGGTTTGAGCACAGATACGCAGTATTTT. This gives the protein CASSLYAGLSTDTQYF.

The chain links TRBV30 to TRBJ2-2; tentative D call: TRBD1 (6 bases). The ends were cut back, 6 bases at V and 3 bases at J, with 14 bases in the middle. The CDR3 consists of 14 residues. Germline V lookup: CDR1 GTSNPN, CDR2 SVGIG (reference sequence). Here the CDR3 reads CACPSDRYTGELFF. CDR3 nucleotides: TGTGCCTGCCCTTCTGACAGGTACACCGGGGAGCTGTTTTTT.

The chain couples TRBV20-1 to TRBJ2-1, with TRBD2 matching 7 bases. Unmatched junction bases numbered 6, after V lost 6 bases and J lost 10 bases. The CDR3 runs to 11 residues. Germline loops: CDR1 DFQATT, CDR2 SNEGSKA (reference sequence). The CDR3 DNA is TGCAGTGCCCAGCGGGGAGGGGAGCAGTTCTTC. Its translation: CSAQRGGEQFF.

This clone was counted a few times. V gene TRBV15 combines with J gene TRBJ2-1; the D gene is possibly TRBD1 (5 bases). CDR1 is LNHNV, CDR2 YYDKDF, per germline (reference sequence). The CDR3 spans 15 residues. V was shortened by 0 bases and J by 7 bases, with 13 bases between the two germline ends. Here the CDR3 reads CATSRDRALSNEQFF. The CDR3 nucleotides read TGTGCCACCAGCAGAGACAGGGCTCTGTCGAATGAGCAGTTCTTC.

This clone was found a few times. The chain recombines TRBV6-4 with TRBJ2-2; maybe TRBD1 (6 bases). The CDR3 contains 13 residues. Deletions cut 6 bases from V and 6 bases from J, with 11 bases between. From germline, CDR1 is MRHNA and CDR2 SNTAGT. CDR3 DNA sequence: TGTGCCAGCAGGGCAGGGGTGTCCGGGGAGCTGTTTTTT. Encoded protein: CASRAGVSGELFF.

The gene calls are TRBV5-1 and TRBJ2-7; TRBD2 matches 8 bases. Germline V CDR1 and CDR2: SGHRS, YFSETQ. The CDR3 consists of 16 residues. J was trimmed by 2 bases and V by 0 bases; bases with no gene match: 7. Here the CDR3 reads CASSLDRLGLAYEQYF. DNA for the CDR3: TGCGCCAGCAGCTTGGACCGCCTGGGACTAGCCTACGAGCAGTACTTC.

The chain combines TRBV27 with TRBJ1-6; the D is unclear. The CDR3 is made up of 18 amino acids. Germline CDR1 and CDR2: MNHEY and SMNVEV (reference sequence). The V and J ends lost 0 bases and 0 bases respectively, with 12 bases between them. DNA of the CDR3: TGTGCCAGCAGTTTATCAGCAGGCTCCCTCTCCTATAATTCACCCCTCCACTTT. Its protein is CASSLSAGSLSYNSPLHF.

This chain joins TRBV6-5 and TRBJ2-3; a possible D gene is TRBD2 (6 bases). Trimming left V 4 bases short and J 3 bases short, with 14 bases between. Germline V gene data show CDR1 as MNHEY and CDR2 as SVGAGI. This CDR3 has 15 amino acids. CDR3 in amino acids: CASSWSDGRTDTQYF. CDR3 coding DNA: TGTGCCAGCAGTTGGAGTGATGGGAGGACAGATACGCAGTATTTT.

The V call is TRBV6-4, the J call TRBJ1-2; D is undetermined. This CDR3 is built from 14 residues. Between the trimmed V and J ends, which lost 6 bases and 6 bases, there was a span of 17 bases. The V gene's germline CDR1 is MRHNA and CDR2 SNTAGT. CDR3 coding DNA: TGTGCCAGCAGCGCCCTCCCAACGGGGAATGGCTACACCTTC. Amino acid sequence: CASSALPTGNGYTF.